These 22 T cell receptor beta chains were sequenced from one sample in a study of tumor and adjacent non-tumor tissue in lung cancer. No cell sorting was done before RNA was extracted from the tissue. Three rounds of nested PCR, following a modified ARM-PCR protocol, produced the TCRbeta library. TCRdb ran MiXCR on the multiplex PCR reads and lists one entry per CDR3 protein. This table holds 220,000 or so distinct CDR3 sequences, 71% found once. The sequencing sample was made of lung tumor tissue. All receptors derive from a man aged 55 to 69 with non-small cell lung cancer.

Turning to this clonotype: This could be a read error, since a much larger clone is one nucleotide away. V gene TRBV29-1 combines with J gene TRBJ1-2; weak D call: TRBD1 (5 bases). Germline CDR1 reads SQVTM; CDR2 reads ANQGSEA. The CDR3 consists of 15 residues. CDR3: CSVDNTGLIGHGYAF. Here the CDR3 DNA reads TGCAGCGTTGACAATACGGGACTAATCGGCCATGGCTACGCCTTC.

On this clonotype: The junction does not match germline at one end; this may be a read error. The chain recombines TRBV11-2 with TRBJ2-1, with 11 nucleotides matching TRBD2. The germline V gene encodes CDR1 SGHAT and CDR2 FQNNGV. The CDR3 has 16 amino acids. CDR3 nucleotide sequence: TGCGCCAGCAGCTTAGCGGGGGGGCCTACTGTAAATGAGCAGTTCTTC. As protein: CASSLAGGPTVNEQFF. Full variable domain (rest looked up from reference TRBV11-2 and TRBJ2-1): EAGVAQSPRYKIIEKRQSVAFWCNPISGHATLYWYQQILGQGPKLLIQFQNNGVVDDSQLPKDRFSAERLKGVDSTLKIQPAKLEDSAVYLCASSLAGGPTVNEQFFGPGTRLTVL.

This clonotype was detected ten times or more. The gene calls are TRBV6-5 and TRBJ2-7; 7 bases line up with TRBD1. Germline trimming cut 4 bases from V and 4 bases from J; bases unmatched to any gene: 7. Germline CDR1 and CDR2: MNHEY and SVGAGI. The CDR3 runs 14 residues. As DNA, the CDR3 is TGTGCCAGCAGTTCCGGGACAGCCTTTTACGAGCAGTACTTC. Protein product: CASSSGTAFYEQYF.

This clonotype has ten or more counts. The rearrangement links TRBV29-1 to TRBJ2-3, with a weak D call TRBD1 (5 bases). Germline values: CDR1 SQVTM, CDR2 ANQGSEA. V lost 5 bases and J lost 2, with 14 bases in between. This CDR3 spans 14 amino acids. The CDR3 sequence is CSVRGLTPTDTQYF. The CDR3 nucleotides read TGCAGCGTTAGGGGCCTTACCCCCACAGATACGCAGTATTTT.

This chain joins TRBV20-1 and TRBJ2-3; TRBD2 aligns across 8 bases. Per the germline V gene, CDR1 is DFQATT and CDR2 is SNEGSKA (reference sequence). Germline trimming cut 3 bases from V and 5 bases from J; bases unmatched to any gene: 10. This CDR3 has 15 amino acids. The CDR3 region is CSARDVAGPIDTQYF. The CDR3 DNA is TGCAGTGCTAGGGATGTAGCGGGACCCATAGATACGCAGTATTTT.

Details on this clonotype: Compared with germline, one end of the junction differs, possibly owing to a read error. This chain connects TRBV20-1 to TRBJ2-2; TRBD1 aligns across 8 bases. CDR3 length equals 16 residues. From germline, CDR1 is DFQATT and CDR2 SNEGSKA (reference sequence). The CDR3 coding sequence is TGCAGTGCTAGGGAGGTGGGACAGGCGATTACCGGGGTGCTGTTTTTT. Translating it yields CSAREVGQAITGVLFF.

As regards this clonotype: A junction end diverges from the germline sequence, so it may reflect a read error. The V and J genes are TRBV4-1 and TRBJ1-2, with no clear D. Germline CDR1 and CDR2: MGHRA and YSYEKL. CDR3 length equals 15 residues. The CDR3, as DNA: TGCACCAGCGGCCAAGAACAGCGAGGTAACTATGGCTACACCTTC. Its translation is CTSGQEQRGNYGYTF.

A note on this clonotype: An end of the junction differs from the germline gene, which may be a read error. CDR3 amino acids: CASSYGVGEDTQYF. DNA of the CDR3: TGTGCCAGCAGTTACGGAGTGGGGGAAGATACCCAGTACTTC. The chain employs TRBV6-2 or TRBV6-3 and TRBJ2-5; D may be TRBD1 or TRBD2 (5 bases each). CDR3 length: 14 residues. The germline gives CDR1 MNHEY, CDR2 SVGEGT.

CDR3 loop: CASSPELGQGGHIEQFF. CDR3 coding DNA: TGCGCCAGCAGCCCTGAATTGGGACAGGGTGGGCACATTGAGCAGTTCTTC. The gene calls are TRBV4-3 and TRBJ2-1; 9 nucleotides line up with TRBD1. The CDR3 spans 17 residues. Germline V gene data show CDR1 as LGHNA and CDR2 as YSLEER. V lost 4 bases to trimming and J lost 9 bases; unmatched junction nucleotides: 16.

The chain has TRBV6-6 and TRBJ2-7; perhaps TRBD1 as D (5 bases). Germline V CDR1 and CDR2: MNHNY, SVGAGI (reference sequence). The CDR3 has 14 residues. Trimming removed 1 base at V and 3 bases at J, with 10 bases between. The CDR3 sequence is CASSYLQGIYEQYF. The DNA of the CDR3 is TGTGCCAGCAGTTACTTGCAGGGTATCTACGAGCAGTACTTC.

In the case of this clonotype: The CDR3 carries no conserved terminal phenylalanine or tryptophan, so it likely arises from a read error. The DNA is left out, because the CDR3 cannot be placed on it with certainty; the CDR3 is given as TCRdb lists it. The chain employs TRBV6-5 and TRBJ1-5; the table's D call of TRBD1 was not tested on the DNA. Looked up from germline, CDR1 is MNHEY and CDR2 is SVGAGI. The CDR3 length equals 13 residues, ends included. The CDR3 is CASSVTGREPLHS.

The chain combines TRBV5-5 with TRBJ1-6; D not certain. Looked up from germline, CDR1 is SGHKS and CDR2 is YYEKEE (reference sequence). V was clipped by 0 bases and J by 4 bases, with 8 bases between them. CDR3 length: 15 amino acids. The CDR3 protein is CASSLDSAYNSPLHF. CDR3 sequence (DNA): TGTGCCAGCAGCTTGGACTCGGCGTATAATTCACCCCTCCACTTT.

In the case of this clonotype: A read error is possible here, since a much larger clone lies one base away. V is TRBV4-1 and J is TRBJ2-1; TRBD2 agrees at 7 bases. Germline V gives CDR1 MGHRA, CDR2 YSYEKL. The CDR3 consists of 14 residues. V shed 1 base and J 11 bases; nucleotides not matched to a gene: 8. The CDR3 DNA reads TGCGCCAGCAGCCAAGCCGGGACTACTTATAAGCAGTTCTTC. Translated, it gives CASSQAGTTYKQFF.

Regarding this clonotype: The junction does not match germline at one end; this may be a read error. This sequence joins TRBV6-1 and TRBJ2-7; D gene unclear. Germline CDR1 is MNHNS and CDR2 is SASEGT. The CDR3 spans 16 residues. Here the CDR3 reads CARSGTSLGPIYEQYF. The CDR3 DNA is TGTGCCAGGAGTGGAACCTCTCTAGGACCAATCTACGAGCAGTACTTC.

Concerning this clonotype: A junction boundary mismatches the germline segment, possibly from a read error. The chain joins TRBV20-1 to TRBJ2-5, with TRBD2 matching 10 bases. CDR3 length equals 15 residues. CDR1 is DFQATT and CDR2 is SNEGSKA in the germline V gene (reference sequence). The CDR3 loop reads CSARDSGGRQEAQYF. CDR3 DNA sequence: TGCAGTGCTAGAGATAGCGGGGGGCGACAAGAGGCCCAGTACTTC.

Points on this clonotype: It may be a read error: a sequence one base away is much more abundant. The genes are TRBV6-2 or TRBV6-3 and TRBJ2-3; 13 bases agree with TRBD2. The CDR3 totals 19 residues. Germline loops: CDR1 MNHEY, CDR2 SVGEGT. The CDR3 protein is CVSRGVPGLAGSSTDTQYF. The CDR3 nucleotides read TGTGTCAGCAGGGGGGTGCCGGGACTAGCGGGATCTAGCACAGATACGCAGTATTTT.

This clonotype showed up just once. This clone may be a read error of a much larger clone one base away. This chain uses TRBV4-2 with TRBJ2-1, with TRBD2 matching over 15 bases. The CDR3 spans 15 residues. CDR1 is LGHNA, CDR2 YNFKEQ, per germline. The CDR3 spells CDSRWTSGGDNEQFF. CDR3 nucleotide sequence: TGTGACAGCAGATGGACTAGCGGGGGGGACAATGAGCAGTTCTTC.

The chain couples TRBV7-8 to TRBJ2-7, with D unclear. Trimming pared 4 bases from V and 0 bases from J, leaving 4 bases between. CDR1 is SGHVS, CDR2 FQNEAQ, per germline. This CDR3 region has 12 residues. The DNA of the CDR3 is TGTGCCAGCAGCTCCATCTCCTACGAGCAGTACTTC. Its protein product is CASSSISYEQYF.

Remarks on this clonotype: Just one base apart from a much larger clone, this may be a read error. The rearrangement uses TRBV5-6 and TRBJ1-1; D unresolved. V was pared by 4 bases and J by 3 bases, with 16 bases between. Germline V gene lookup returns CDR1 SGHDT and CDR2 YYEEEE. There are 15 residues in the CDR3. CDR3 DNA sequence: TGTGCCAGCAGCGCGACGGACCGACGGGACACTGAAGCTTTCTTT. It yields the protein CASSATDRRDTEAFF.

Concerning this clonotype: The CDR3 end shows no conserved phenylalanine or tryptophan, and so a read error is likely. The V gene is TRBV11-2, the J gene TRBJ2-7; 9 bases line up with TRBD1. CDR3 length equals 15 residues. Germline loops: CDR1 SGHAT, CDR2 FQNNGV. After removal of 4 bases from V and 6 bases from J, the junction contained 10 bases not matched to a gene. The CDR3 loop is CASSSTGGVVSEQYS. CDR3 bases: TGTGCCAGCAGCTCTACAGGGGGCGTAGTCTCCGAGCAGTACTCC.

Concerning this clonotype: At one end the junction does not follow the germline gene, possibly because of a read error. The CDR3 nucleotides are TGTGCCAACAGTTACGATAGCGGGAGGGCCAAATTAGGTGAGCAGTTCTTC. This gives the protein CANSYDSGRAKLGEQFF. V and J are TRBV6-5 and TRBJ2-1; 11 nucleotides agree with TRBD2. Germline V gene lookup returns CDR1 MNHEY and CDR2 SVGAGI. The CDR3 spans 17 residues.

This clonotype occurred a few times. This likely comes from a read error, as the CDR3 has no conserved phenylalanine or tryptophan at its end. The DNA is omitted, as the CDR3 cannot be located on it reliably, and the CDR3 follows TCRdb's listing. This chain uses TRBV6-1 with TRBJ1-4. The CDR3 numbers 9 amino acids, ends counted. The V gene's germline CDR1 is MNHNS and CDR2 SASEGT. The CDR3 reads CAILRRGEQ.